The T cell receptor beta chain under discussion was sequenced for a study of T cell responses to AZD1222 COVID-19 vaccine. The study, taken as a whole, reports: Clonal diversity may have been underestimated in mostly white British donors. Epitopes outside B.1.351 and B.1.1.7 mutated regions reportedly drew nearly half of spike TCRs.

This table comes from immunoSEQ multiplex PCR, and its TCRdb copy is limited to in-frame clones, with some not included. The table has about 86,000 clones, approximately 78% seen once. To note about this clone: Its antigen is unidentified.

The source is an adult in good health. The sample was peripheral blood, taken on day 0 of AZD1222 vaccination.

The CDR3 sequence is CASSIIGTLSSYEQYF. For the CDR3, the DNA is TGTGCCAGTAGTATAATCGGGACGTTGAGCTCCTACGAGCAGTACTTC. This chain links TRBV19 with TRBJ2-7, with D possibly called TRBD1 or TRBD2 (5 bases each). Germline CDR1 reads LNHDA; CDR2 reads SQIVND (reference sequence). V lost 2 bases and J lost 0, with 14 bases in between. This CDR3 is built from 16 residues.